This T cell receptor beta chain was identified during a study of blood T cell repertoires in COVID-19. About the research overall: Nucleic acid was either cDNA or gDNA, and it came from T cells, B-cell-depleted T cells, or PBMCs.

With 7 bases removed from V and 1 base from J, the gap between germline ends came to 8 bases. Germline V lookup: CDR1 SGHTA, CDR2 FQGNSA. CDR3 size: 14 residues. Original analysis: Scientists estimated how many nucleated cells there were by amplifying reference gene primers. TCRdb keeps only in-frame clones here, not all; method: immunoSEQ multiplex PCR. V, J and clone size derive from that table, while D and trimming were established from the DNA sequence. This sample has about 260,000 clones, with about 86% found just once. This sequence was found in a man between 25 and 39 years old with active or convalescent COVID-19. The sequencing sample was made of peripheral blood. The chain couples TRBV7-2 to TRBJ1-6, with D uncertain. CDR3 nucleotide sequence: TGTGCCAGCACCCCGCGATCCTATAATTCACCCCTCCACTTT. Protein sequence: CASTPRSYNSPLHF.